These 8 T cell receptor beta chains came from one sample sequenced in a study of identical twins' blood T cells (dated by TCRdb to 2012 to 2014). The library was built by means of 5' RACE. For sequencing, an Illumina Genome Analyzer IIx was employed. Through fastp at Q25 and MiXCR, TCRdb rebuilt clones from the public reads, retaining in-frame beta chains. Here each entry gathers all rows of one CDR3 protein and keeps the most common genes and DNA. The sample data list roughly 340,000 distinct CDR3 sequences, and over 25% of these were observed just once. The ten largest clones represent about 6% of the sample. The sample was PBMCs. Receptor source: a woman aged 18 to 49 in good health.

This clonotype has a count of ten or more. The chain has TRBV20-1 and TRBJ1-1; unclear D gene. This CDR3 spans 15 amino acids. Germline V lookup: CDR1 DFQATT, CDR2 SNEGSKA (reference sequence). The V gene lost 6 bases and the J gene lost 6 bases, with 23 bases spanning the gap. CDR3 loop: CSARPATLPNPEAFF. The CDR3 DNA reads as TGCAGTGCCAGGCCGGCGACTTTGCCTAATCCTGAAGCTTTCTTT.

This chain connects TRBV5-1 to TRBJ2-3; 10 bases are a match to TRBD1. The CDR3 runs 15 residues. The V and J ends lost 5 bases and 7 bases, in that order; junction bases with no gene match: 10. Germline lookup yields CDR1 SGHRS and CDR2 YFSETQ. The CDR3 region has the DNA TGCGCCAGCAGACCATTGACAGGGGGCTCGTATACGCAGTATTTT. Translated: CASRPLTGGSYTQYF.

The chain employs TRBV29-1 and TRBJ2-2; no firm D call. The CDR3 has 12 residues. Germline V gene sequence: CDR1 SQVTM, CDR2 ANQGSEA. V was trimmed by 7 bases and J by 5 bases, leaving 11 bases between them. The CDR3 DNA follows: TGCAGCGCGCCAAGCAATACCGGGGAGCTGTTTTTT. As protein: CSAPSNTGELFF.

This clonotype was detected a few times. V gene TRBV3-1 combines with J gene TRBJ1-4; 9 bases fit TRBD1. Trimming cost V 7 bases and J 7 bases; bases outside gene matches: 1. Germline CDR1 and CDR2: LGHDT and YNNKEL (reference sequence). This CDR3 is built from 12 residues. The chain's CDR3 is CASTDRGEKLFF. CDR3 sequence (DNA): TGTGCCAGCACGGACAGGGGTGAAAAACTGTTTTTT.

V is TRBV9 and J is TRBJ2-7; D is perhaps TRBD2 (5 bases). The CDR3 sequence is 14 residues long. Germline-derived CDR1 and CDR2 are SGDLS and YYNGEE. V lost 0 bases and J lost 2, with 9 bases in between. In DNA, the CDR3 is TGTGCCAGCAGCGTAGCAGCGGTCCCCTACGAGCAGTACTTC. It encodes CASSVAAVPYEQYF. Supplemented by reference TRBV9 and TRBJ2-7, the full variable domain reads DSGVTQTPKHLITATGQRVTLRCSPRSGDLSVYWYQQSLDQGLQFLIQYYNGEERAKGNILERFSAQQFPDLHSELNLSSLELGDSALYFCASSVAAVPYEQYFGPGTRLTVT.

To note about this clonotype: This may come from a read error, since a much larger clone is one base off. This rearrangement joins TRBV15 to TRBJ1-3, with D hard to call. Germline V lookup: CDR1 LNHNV, CDR2 YYDKDF (reference sequence). The CDR3 is made up of 17 amino acids. The CDR3 reads CGTSRWADFFSGNTIYF. The CDR3 nucleotides read TGTGGCACCAGCAGATGGGCTGACTTTTTCTCTGGAAACACCATATATTTT.

The V gene is TRBV21-1, the J gene TRBJ1-1. TRBV21-1 is tagged as a pseudogene. The CDR3 consists of 11 residues. In DNA, the CDR3 is TGTCCCGTTCACGGAGTCGTTTCCGCTTTCTTT. Translation gives CPVHGVVSAFF.

This rearrangement joins TRBV20-1 to TRBJ2-1; D is uncertain. Per germline, CDR1 DFQATT and CDR2 SNEGSKA (reference sequence). Trimming removed 3 bases from V and 0 bases from J, with 9 bases in between. The CDR3 covers 14 residues. The CDR3 DNA sequence: TGCAGTGCTAGTCATCCCAGCTCCTACAATGAGCAGTTCTTC. Translating gives CSASHPSSYNEQFF.